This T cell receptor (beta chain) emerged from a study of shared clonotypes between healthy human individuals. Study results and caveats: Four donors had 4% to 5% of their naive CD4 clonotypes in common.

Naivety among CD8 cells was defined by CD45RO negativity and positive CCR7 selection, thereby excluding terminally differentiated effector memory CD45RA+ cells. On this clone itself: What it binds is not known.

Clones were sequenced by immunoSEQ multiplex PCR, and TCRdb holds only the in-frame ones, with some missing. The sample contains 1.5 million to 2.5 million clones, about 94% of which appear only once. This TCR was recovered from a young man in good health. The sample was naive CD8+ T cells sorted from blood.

This chain's CDR3 is CASASCRNDFPYEQYF. The CDR3 region has the DNA TGTGCTAGTGCCTCCTGTCGCAACGACTTTCCCTACGAGCAGTACTTC. The chain combines TRBV12-5 with TRBJ2-7, with unresolved D. Between the trimmed V and J ends, which lost 7 bases and 2 bases, there was a span of 21 bases. This CDR3 region has 16 residues. Looked up from germline, CDR1 is LGHNT and CDR2 is FRNRAP.